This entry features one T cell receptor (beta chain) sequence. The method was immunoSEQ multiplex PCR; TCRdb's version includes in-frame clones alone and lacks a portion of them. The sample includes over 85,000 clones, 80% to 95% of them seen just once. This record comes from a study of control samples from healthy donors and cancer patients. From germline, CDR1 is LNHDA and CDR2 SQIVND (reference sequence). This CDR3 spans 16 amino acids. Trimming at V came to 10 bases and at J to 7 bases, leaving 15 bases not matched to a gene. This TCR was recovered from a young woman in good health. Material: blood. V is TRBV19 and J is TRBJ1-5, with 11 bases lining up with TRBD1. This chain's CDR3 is CATLEGQGGEAQPQHF. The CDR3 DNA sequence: TGTGCCACCTTGGAGGGACAGGGGGGCGAGGCGCAGCCCCAGCATTTT.